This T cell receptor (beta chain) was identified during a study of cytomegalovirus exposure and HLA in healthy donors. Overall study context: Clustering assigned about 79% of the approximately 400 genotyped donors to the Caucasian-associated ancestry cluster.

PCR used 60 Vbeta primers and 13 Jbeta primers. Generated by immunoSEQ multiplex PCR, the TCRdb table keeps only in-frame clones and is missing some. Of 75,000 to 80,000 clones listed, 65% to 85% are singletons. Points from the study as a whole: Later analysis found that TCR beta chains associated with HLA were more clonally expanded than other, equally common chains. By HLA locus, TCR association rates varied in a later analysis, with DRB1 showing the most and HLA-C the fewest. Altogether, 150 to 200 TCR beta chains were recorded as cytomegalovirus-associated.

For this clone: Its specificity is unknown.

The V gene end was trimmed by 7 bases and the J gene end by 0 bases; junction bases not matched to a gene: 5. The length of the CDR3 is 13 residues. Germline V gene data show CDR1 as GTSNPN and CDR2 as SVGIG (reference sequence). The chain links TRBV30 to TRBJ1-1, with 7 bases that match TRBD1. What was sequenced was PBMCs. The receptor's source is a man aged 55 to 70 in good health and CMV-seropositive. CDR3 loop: CASNQGVNTEAFF. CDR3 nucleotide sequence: TGTGCCTCAAATCAGGGGGTGAACACTGAAGCTTTCTTT. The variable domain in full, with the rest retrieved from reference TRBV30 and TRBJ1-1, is SQTIHQWPATLVQPVGSPLSLECTVEGTSNPNLYWYRQAAGRGLQLLFYSVGIGQISSEVPQNLSASRPQDRQFILSSKKLLLSDSGFYLCASNQGVNTEAFFGQGTRLTVV.